This T cell receptor beta chain originates from a study of T cells in Graves' hyperthyroidism and ophthalmopathy. Study-level background: Peripheral blood was collected at initial diagnosis, before any treatment. General study results and limits: Within blood appeared most thyroid clonotypes that had expanded above 0.001. Ophthalmopathy stood apart from stable hyperthyroidism in a 13 V-J model.

In this sample, this clonotype turned up many times. Its antigen remains unidentified. It was RNA transcripts that yielded the amplified TCR beta CDR3 regions. First-round RT-PCR targeting the TCR CDR3 was performed with the HTBI primer set. TCRdb passed the multiplex PCR reads through MiXCR, listing each CDR3 protein once. The profile shows around 600,000 distinct CDR3 sequences, 14% of them singletons. CDR1 SNHLY and CDR2 FYNNEI come from the germline V gene. Losses at the gene ends were 0 bases for V and 12 bases for J; bases not matched to a gene: 1. The length of the CDR3 is 11 residues. Any patient presenting with uncontrolled infection, other autoimmune disease, pregnancy or lactation was left out.

The sample comprised blood. The chain combines TRBV2 with TRBJ2-5, with 7 bases matching TRBD2. This sequence originates from a woman in her 50s with Graves' ophthalmopathy. CDR3 in amino acids: CASSEAGGEYF. CDR3 nucleotide sequence: TGTGCCAGCAGTGAAGCGGGAGGGGAGTACTTC.